The clone carrying this TCR beta chain has ten or more counts. The TCR beta CDR3 regions underwent amplification using RNA transcripts as the source. Researchers ran a first-round RT-PCR on the TCR CDR3 using the HTBI primer set. TCRdb ran MiXCR on the multiplex PCR reads and lists one entry per CDR3 protein. The sample consists of 450,000 to 700,000 distinct CDR3 sequences, approximately 44% of them appearing once. This record belongs to a study of T cells in Graves' hyperthyroidism and ophthalmopathy. Germline values: CDR1 SSHAT, CDR2 FNYEAQ (reference sequence). Trimming cost V 2 bases and J 4 bases, with 14 bases left between them. This CDR3 has 15 amino acids.

The sequenced sample was peripheral blood or thyroid tissue (not recorded which). The J gene is TRBJ2-5, the V gene TRBV7-7; D tentatively reads TRBD1 or TRBD2 (5 bases each). The sequence came from a woman under 30 with Graves' hyperthyroidism. CDR3 sequence reads: CASSLSRQRGETQYF. The CDR3 DNA reads TGTGCCAGCAGCTTATCAAGACAGAGGGGAGAGACCCAGTACTTC.